Shown below are 30 T cell receptor beta chains from a single sample sequenced in a study of human T cells and chemical hapten exposure (dated by TCRdb to the early 2020s). The library was generated by 5' RACE. The sequencing machine was an Illumina MiSeq. TCRdb passed the public sequencing reads through fastp at Q25 and MiXCR, retaining productive beta sequences. Each CDR3 protein appears once, grouped with its most common genes and DNA. A total of some 150,000 distinct CDR3 sequences appear in this sample, 3.5% to 5% of them only once. Over 1.3% of the sample is in the top ten clones. Total RNA was isolated from unfractionated whole blood collected in Tempus Blood RNA tubes. The receptors derive from a female donor in good health.

Ten or more counts support this clonotype. The V and J genes are TRBV7-3 and TRBJ1-6; D gene unclear. From germline, CDR1 is SGHTA and CDR2 FQGTGA. This CDR3 spans 15 amino acids. V dropped 6 bases and J dropped 7 bases, with 16 bases sitting between them. The DNA for the CDR3 is TGTGCCAGCAGTAACCTGGGAGGGTGGAATTCACCCCTCCACTTT. It translates to CASSNLGGWNSPLHF. Looking up the rest from reference TRBV7-3 and TRBJ1-6 gives the full variable domain: GAGVSQTPSNKVTEKGKYVELRCDPISGHTALYWYRQSLGQGPEFLIYFQGTGAADDSGLPNDRFFAVRPEGSVSTLKIQRTERGDSAVYLCASSNLGGWNSPLHFGNGTRLTVT.

The rearrangement links TRBV6-1 to TRBJ2-1; D perhaps matches TRBD1 (6 bases). V dropped 2 bases and J dropped 4 bases, with 12 bases sitting between them. The CDR3 covers 15 residues. Germline CDR1 is MNHNS and CDR2 is SASEGT. CDR3 residues: CASSERDNGYNEQFF. The CDR3, as DNA: TGTGCCAGCAGTGAAAGGGACAACGGATACAATGAGCAGTTCTTC.

This clonotype was counted ten times or more. The genes are TRBV4-3 and TRBJ1-4; D is unclear. Germline values: CDR1 LGHNA, CDR2 YSLEER. V lost 3 bases to trimming and J lost 5 bases, with 22 bases between them. The CDR3 sequence is 18 residues long. CDR3 nucleotides: TGCGCCAGCAGCCAGAGAAGTGGGGTTAACAATTGGAATGAAAAACTGTTTTTT. It yields the protein CASSQRSGVNNWNEKLFF.

This clonotype was recorded many times. This rearrangement joins TRBV5-6 to TRBJ2-7, with 9 bases aligning to TRBD2. The CDR3 contains 18 residues. Germline trimming cut 4 bases from V and 0 bases from J; bases unmatched to any gene: 14. Germline V CDR1 and CDR2: SGHDT, YYEEEE. The CDR3 DNA follows: TGTGCCAGCAGCCCCTCGCGGCTAGCGGGGCGAAGCTCCTACGAGCAGTACTTC. Residues: CASSPSRLAGRSSYEQYF.

This clonotype showed up many times. Written as DNA, the CDR3 is TGCGCCAGCAGCCAAGCGGGTCGGGCGGGGTCTGAAGATACGCAGTATTTT. Its protein product is CASSQAGRAGSEDTQYF. The V call is TRBV4-3, the J call TRBJ2-3; perhaps TRBD2 as D (6 bases). V shed 1 base and J shed 5 bases, with 19 bases lying between them. Germline CDR1 reads LGHNA; CDR2 reads YSLEER. This CDR3 comprises 17 residues.

This clonotype was picked up many times. This chain uses TRBV11-2 with TRBJ1-6, with D tentatively TRBD1 (5 bases). Trimming left V 4 bases short and J 4 bases short, with 8 bases between. This CDR3 region has 14 residues. Germline CDR1 is SGHAT and CDR2 is FQNNGV. The CDR3: CASSSRQYNSPLHF. CDR3 nucleotide sequence: TGTGCCAGCAGCTCCCGACAGTATAATTCACCCCTCCACTTT.

In its sample, this clonotype was seen a few times. A much larger clone differs by one base, so this may be a read error. V gene TRBV24-1 combines with J gene TRBJ1-2; 7 bases are shared with TRBD1. CDR1 and CDR2 (germline): KGHDR, SFDVKD. CDR3 size: 15 residues. Here the CDR3 DNA reads TGTGCCACCAGTGACCCCCAACAGGGGAACGGTGGCGACACCTTC. Translated: CATSDPQQGNGGDTF.

The table lists this clonotype with many counts. The V and J genes are TRBV29-1 and TRBJ2-1, with D uncertain. Germline V gives CDR1 SQVTM, CDR2 ANQGSEA. V was trimmed by 3 bases and J by 7 bases, leaving 10 bases between them. The CDR3 length is 12 residues. The CDR3 reads CSVEGSPNEQFF. CDR3 DNA: TGCAGCGTTGAGGGCTCCCCAAATGAGCAGTTCTTC.

The table lists this clonotype with many counts. The J gene is TRBJ1-2, the V gene TRBV29-1; TRBD1 might be the D (5 bases). The CDR3 covers 13 residues. Trimming shortened V by 3 bases and J by 4 bases, and 12 bases separated the two germline ends. From germline, CDR1 is SQVTM and CDR2 ANQGSEA. The CDR3 DNA reads as TGCAGCGTTGATTGGGGGGAGGTCTATGGCTACACCTTC. Its protein is CSVDWGEVYGYTF. The complete variable domain, with remaining parts taken from reference TRBV29-1 and TRBJ1-2, reads SAVISQKPSRDICQRGTSLTIQCQVDSQVTMMFWYRQQPGQSLTLIATANQGSEATYESGFVIDKFPISRPNLTFSTLTVSNMSPEDSSIYLCSVDWGEVYGYTFGSGTRLTVV.

The table lists this clonotype with a few counts. This chain joins TRBV5-4 and TRBJ1-1; a possible D gene is TRBD1 (5 bases). From germline, CDR1 is SGHNT and CDR2 YYREEE (reference sequence). This CDR3 has 17 amino acids. V was clipped by 3 bases and J by 1 base, with 19 bases between them. The chain's CDR3 is CASSWGVECQENTEAFF. The CDR3 nucleotides read TGTGCCAGCAGCTGGGGGGTGGAGTGTCAAGAGAACACTGAAGCTTTCTTT. The full variable domain, its missing parts supplied by reference TRBV5-4 and TRBJ1-1, is ETGVTQSPTHLIKTRGQQVTLRCSSQSGHNTVSWYQQALGQGPQFIFQYYREEENGRGNFPPRFSGLQFPNYSSELNVNALELDDSALYLCASSWGVECQENTEAFFGQGTRLTVV.

This clonotype was observed many times. The V and J genes are TRBV7-9 and TRBJ2-1; 8 bases fit TRBD2. The germline V gene encodes CDR1 SEHNR and CDR2 FQNEAQ (reference sequence). Trimming removed 5 bases from V and 1 base from J; junction bases left unmatched: 10. The CDR3 sequence is 17 residues long. The CDR3 region is CASSDLGGGKSYNEQFF. CDR3 DNA: TGTGCCAGCAGCGATCTCGGGGGGGGCAAGTCCTACAATGAGCAGTTCTTC.

This clonotype came up many times. The rearrangement uses TRBV27 and TRBJ1-6; tentatively, D is TRBD1 (5 bases). Germline V gene sequence: CDR1 MNHEY, CDR2 SMNVEV (reference sequence). V lost 8 bases to trimming and J lost 9 bases, with 17 bases between them. The CDR3 length is 14 residues. The CDR3 coding sequence is TGTGCCAGCCATAAAGGGGAGAATAGTTCACCCCTCCACTTT. This gives the protein CASHKGENSSPLHF.

A word on this clonotype: This may be a read error, as it is one base from a much larger clone. This chain joins TRBV19 and TRBJ1-4; D unclear. CDR1 is LNHDA, CDR2 SQIVND, per germline (reference sequence). The CDR3 spans 15 residues. The V end was cut by 6 bases, the J end by 8 bases, with 19 bases between. In DNA, the CDR3 is TGTGCCAGTAGCGGCTCGGCCGACGGGGAAGAAAAACTGTTTTTT. This sequence encodes CASSGSADGEEKLFF.

This clonotype has a count of ten or more. This sequence joins TRBV6-1 and TRBJ2-3, with D tentatively TRBD1 (6 bases). Deletions cut 6 bases from V and 2 bases from J, with 15 bases between. Germline V gene sequence: CDR1 MNHNS, CDR2 SASEGT. This CDR3 comprises 15 residues. The CDR3 bases are TGTGCCAGCAGCGCTACAGGGTGTATCACAGATACGCAGTATTTT. It encodes CASSATGCITDTQYF.

In its sample, this clonotype was seen many times. The chain uses TRBV28 and TRBJ2-7, with TRBD1 identical over 9 bases. Germline trimming cut 2 bases from V and 0 bases from J; bases unmatched to any gene: 2. The CDR3 has 15 amino acids. CDR1 is MDHEN and CDR2 is SYDVKM in the germline V gene. The CDR3 here is CASSLGGQGSYEQYF. The DNA for the CDR3 is TGTGCCAGCAGTTTAGGGGGACAGGGCTCCTACGAGCAGTACTTC.

This clonotype showed up many times. The rearrangement joins TRBV7-2 to TRBJ1-2; 8 bases align to TRBD1. Germline-derived CDR1 and CDR2 are SGHTA and FQGNSA. CDR3 length: 15 amino acids. V was pared by 1 base and J by 0 bases, with 1 base of the junction left unmatched. CDR3 loop: CASSLGTGTNYGYTF. For the CDR3, the DNA is TGTGCCAGCAGCTTAGGGACAGGGACTAACTATGGCTACACCTTC.

In its sample, this clonotype was seen a few times. In DNA form, the CDR3 reads TGCGCCAGCAGCCAAGATCCGGGGTGGGGGACTGAAGCTTTCTTT. Amino acid sequence: CASSQDPGWGTEAFF. This sequence joins TRBV4-3 and TRBJ1-1, with a tentative D call TRBD1 (5 bases). The CDR3 has 15 amino acids. Germline loops: CDR1 LGHNA, CDR2 YSLEER. V was pared by 0 bases and J by 5 bases, with 13 bases between.

This clonotype has a count of ten or more. The chain recombines TRBV7-2 with TRBJ2-1; D not resolved. Germline-derived CDR1 and CDR2 are SGHTA and FQGNSA. This CDR3 contains 14 residues. V lost 0 bases to trimming and J lost 9 bases, with 12 bases between them. The CDR3 nucleotides read TGTGCCAGCAGCTTAGCGCGTGAGAGCCCTGAGCAGTTCTTC. Residues: CASSLARESPEQFF.

This clonotype came up many times. This sequence joins TRBV12-3 or TRBV12-4 and TRBJ1-6; 8 bases are shared with TRBD1. The CDR3 is 15 residues long. V dropped 6 bases and J dropped 7; count of bases not matched to a gene: 8. CDR3 in DNA: TGTGCCAGCAGCCCTGGACAGGGCGGAAATTCACCCCTCCACTTT. Its translation is CASSPGQGGNSPLHF.

This clonotype was picked up many times. The V gene is TRBV7-3, the J gene TRBJ1-1; D not resolved. V dropped 5 bases and J dropped 6 bases, with 13 bases sitting between them. CDR1 is SGHTA, CDR2 FQGTGA, per germline. The CDR3 is 13 residues long. CDR3 sequence: CASSPLSGAEAFF. The CDR3 nucleotides are TGTGCCAGCAGCCCATTATCAGGCGCTGAAGCTTTCTTT.

This clonotype was seen repeatedly, ten times or more. The gene calls are TRBV9 and TRBJ2-1; no firm D call. The germline CDR1 and CDR2 sequences are SGDLS and YYNGEE. Between the trimmed V and J ends, which lost 0 bases and 5 bases, there was a span of 9 bases. The CDR3 totals 14 residues. This CDR3 is CASSVGGSDNEQFF. The CDR3 DNA reads as TGTGCCAGCAGCGTAGGTGGATCCGACAATGAGCAGTTCTTC.

This clonotype has a count of ten or more. The CDR3 DNA reads TGTGCCAGCAGCGGCCTGCATTCACCCCTCCACTTT. Encoded protein: CASSGLHSPLHF. The chain links TRBV9 to TRBJ1-6; D remains unclear. V was trimmed by 3 bases and J by 8 bases, leaving 6 bases between them. Germline V gives CDR1 SGDLS, CDR2 YYNGEE. This CDR3 is 12 amino acids long.

This clonotype was picked up many times. This chain links TRBV4-3 with TRBJ2-7; 7 bases fit TRBD1. This CDR3 has 13 amino acids. V was pared by 3 bases and J by 5 bases, with 4 bases of the junction left unmatched. Germline CDR1 is LGHNA and CDR2 is YSLEER. CDR3 loop: CASSQTGSHEQYF. The CDR3 bases are TGCGCCAGCAGCCAGACAGGGTCCCACGAGCAGTACTTC.

The rearrangement links TRBV7-6 to TRBJ2-5; D is uncertain. CDR1 SGHVS and CDR2 FNYEAQ come from the germline V gene. With 1 base removed from V and 2 bases from J, the gap between germline ends came to 11 bases. The CDR3 has 15 residues. CDR3 in DNA: TGTGCCAGCAGCTTAGGTGCAGGACCTCAAGAGACCCAGTACTTC. Translation gives CASSLGAGPQETQYF.

In this sample, this clonotype turned up many times. The chain combines TRBV3-1 with TRBJ2-3; 13 bases match TRBD2. With V trimmed by 0 bases and J by 2 bases, 2 bases remained unmatched. The germline V gene has CDR1 LGHDT and CDR2 YNNKEL (reference sequence). The CDR3 runs to 17 residues. The CDR3 sequence is CASSQEGLAGTTDTQYF. CDR3 in DNA: TGTGCCAGCAGCCAAGAGGGACTAGCGGGGACCACAGATACGCAGTATTTT.

This clonotype has at least ten counts. The CDR3 region has the DNA TGTGCCAGCTCACCACAAGCGGGAGGCACAGATACGCAGTATTTT. Translating it yields CASSPQAGGTDTQYF. V usage is TRBV18 and J usage is TRBJ2-3; 8 bases match TRBD2. V lost 1 base, J lost 1 base, and 1 base stayed unmatched. The length of the CDR3 is 15 residues. The V gene's germline CDR1 is KGHSH and CDR2 LQKENI.

There are many counts of this clonotype. V usage is TRBV20-1 and J usage is TRBJ2-3; 9 nucleotides agree with TRBD2. The CDR3 loop spans 16 amino acids. V dropped 5 bases and J dropped 0; count of bases not matched to a gene: 9. Germline V gives CDR1 DFQATT, CDR2 SNEGSKA (reference sequence). The CDR3 loop reads CSAPSGGPASTDTQYF. The CDR3 coding sequence is TGCAGTGCTCCCAGCGGGGGGCCCGCTAGCACAGATACGCAGTATTTT.

Ten or more counts support this clonotype. The rearrangement joins TRBV6-1 to TRBJ2-7; TRBD1 matches 8 bases. The germline gives CDR1 MNHNS, CDR2 SASEGT. Losses at the gene ends were 4 bases for V and 0 bases for J; bases not matched to a gene: 5. The CDR3 contains 15 residues. The CDR3 DNA reads as TGTGCCAGCAGTGTCCGGGACAGGAGCTCCTACGAGCAGTACTTC. Translating it yields CASSVRDRSSYEQYF.

This clonotype was seen more than once but under ten times. The rearrangement links TRBV4-3 to TRBJ2-2, with TRBD1 matching over 7 bases. Germline values: CDR1 LGHNA, CDR2 YSLEER. V was clipped by 4 bases and J by 3 bases; unmatched bases: 8. This CDR3 has 16 residues. CDR3 region: CASSRRQGADTGELFF. In nucleotides, the CDR3 is TGCGCCAGCAGCCGCCGACAGGGAGCGGACACCGGGGAGCTGTTTTTT.

This clonotype was detected many times. The rearrangement uses TRBV12-3 or TRBV12-4 and TRBJ1-2; TRBD1 matches 9 bases. The CDR3 loop spans 14 amino acids. Unmatched junction bases numbered 9, after V lost 5 bases and J lost 8 bases. CDR3 loop: CASSLGQGQGGYTF. For the CDR3, the DNA is TGTGCCAGCAGTCTCGGACAGGGGCAGGGGGGCTACACCTTC.